These 6 T cell receptor beta chains were all obtained from the same sample, sequenced in a study of blood T cell repertoires in COVID-19. The protocol was immunoSEQ multiplex PCR, while the TCRdb copy is restricted to in-frame clones and leaves out a portion. The sample contains over 65,000 clones, about nine tenths of which appear only once. The specimen was peripheral blood. These receptors were collected from a woman older than 75 with acute or convalescent COVID-19.

The rearrangement links TRBV27 to TRBJ1-2; D might be TRBD1 (6 bases). Germline V CDR1 and CDR2: MNHEY, SMNVEV (reference sequence). The V end lost 2 bases, the J end lost 4 bases, and 14 bases lay between the germline ends. This CDR3 is 15 amino acids long. CDR3 loop: CASSLRGAVGYGYTF. Here the CDR3 DNA reads TGTGCCAGCAGTTTACGGGGGGCGGTTGGCTATGGCTACACCTTC.

This chain connects TRBV20-1 to TRBJ2-7; D uncertain. CDR3 length: 11 residues. V was shortened by 0 bases and J by 7 bases, with 7 bases between the two germline ends. The germline gives CDR1 DFQATT, CDR2 SNEGSKA (reference sequence). Written as DNA, the CDR3 is TGCAGTGCTAGAGATCGTAATGAGCAGTACTTC. Translating gives CSARDRNEQYF.

The sample holds a few counts of this clone. The CDR3 region has the DNA TGTGCCACCAGTGATAAGACTAGCGGGAGAGGAGCTGAGCAGTTCTTC. Protein: CATSDKTSGRGAEQFF. The V and J genes are TRBV24-1 and TRBJ2-1; TRBD2 matches at 12 bases. Germline CDR1 and CDR2: KGHDR and SFDVKD. V lost 3 bases, J lost 9 bases, and 8 bases stayed unmatched. This CDR3 region has 16 residues.

The rearrangement joins TRBV5-1 to TRBJ2-1; 8 positions agree with TRBD2. The CDR3 extends over 15 amino acids. Germline V gives CDR1 SGHRS, CDR2 YFSETQ. V dropped 0 bases and J dropped 2; count of bases not matched to a gene: 1. DNA of the CDR3: TGCGCCAGCAGCTTGGGCGGGGGGACCTACAATGAGCAGTTCTTC. Translated: CASSLGGGTYNEQFF.

The chain has TRBV29-1 and TRBJ2-1, with no clear D. CDR1 and CDR2 (germline): SQVTM, ANQGSEA. This CDR3 contains 13 residues. The V gene lost 7 bases and the J gene lost 0 bases, with 10 bases spanning the gap. The CDR3, as DNA: TGCAGCGCGGCGGCGGACTCCTACAATGAGCAGTTCTTC. Protein product: CSAAADSYNEQFF.

The chain is built from TRBV3-1 (or the pseudogene TRBV3-2) and TRBJ1-1; D gene unclear. The CDR3 runs 18 residues. V was trimmed by 0 bases and J by 3 bases, leaving 20 bases between them. Germline CDR1 is LGHDT and CDR2 is YNNKEL (reference sequence). The CDR3 sequence is CASSQDTKEAPRDTEAFF. The CDR3 region has the DNA TGTGCCAGCAGCCAAGATACTAAGGAGGCCCCTAGGGACACTGAAGCTTTCTTT.